Included here is one TCR beta chain sequence, with context. These data belong to a study of blood T cell repertoires in COVID-19. Study details: PBMCs, B-cell-depleted T cells, or T cells were the source of the cDNA or gDNA that made up the material.

The junction had 5 bases not matched to a gene; V was cut back by 1 base and J by 8 bases. The CDR3 is made up of 14 amino acids. Germline CDR1 and CDR2: SEHNR and FQNEAQ (reference sequence). Study processing details: Quantification of nucleated cells was approximated via reference gene primer amplification. TCRdb keeps only in-frame clones here, not all; method: immunoSEQ multiplex PCR. For V, J and clone size, that table is used; D and trimming come from the DNA. The table lists under 60,000 clones, roughly 89% of them singletons, with roughly a quarter in the top ten. The source is a woman of 80 years or more with acute or convalescent COVID-19. The sequenced material came from peripheral blood. The chain combines TRBV7-9 with TRBJ2-1, with TRBD2 identical over 7 bases. CDR3 bases: TGTGCCAGCAGCTTAGGGGGCGGGAGCGATGAGCAGTTCTTC. As protein: CASSLGGGSDEQFF.